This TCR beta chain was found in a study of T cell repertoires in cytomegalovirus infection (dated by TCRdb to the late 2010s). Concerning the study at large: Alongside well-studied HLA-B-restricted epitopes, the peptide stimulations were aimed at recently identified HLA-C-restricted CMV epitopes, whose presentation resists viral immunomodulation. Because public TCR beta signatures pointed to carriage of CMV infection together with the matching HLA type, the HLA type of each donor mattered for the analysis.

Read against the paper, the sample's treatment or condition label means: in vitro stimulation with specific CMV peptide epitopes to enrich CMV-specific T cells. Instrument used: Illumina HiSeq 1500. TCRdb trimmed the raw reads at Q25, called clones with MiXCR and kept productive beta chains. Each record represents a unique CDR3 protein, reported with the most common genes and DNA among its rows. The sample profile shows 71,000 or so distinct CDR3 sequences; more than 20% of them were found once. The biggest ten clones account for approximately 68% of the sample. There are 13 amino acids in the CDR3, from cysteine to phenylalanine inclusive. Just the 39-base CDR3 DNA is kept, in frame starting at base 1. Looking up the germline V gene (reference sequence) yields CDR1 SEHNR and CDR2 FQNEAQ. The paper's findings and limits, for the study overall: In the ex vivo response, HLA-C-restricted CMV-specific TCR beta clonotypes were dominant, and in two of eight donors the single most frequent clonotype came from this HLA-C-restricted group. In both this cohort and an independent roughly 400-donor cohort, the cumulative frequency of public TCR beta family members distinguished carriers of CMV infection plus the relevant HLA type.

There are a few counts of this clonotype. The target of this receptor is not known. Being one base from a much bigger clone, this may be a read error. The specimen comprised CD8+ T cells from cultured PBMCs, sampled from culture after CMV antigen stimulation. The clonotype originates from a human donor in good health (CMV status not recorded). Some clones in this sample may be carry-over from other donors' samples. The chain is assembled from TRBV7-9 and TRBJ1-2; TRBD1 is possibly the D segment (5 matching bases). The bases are TGTGCCATCAGCTCGCCGGGACTCTTTGGCTACACCTTC. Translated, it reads CAISSPGLFGYTF. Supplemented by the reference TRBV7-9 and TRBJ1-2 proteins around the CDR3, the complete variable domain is DTGVSQNPRHKITKRGQNVTFRCDPISEHNRLYWYRQTLGQGPEFLTYFQNEAQLEKSRLLSDRFSAERPKGSFSTLEIQRTEQGDSAMYLCAISSPGLFGYTFGSGTRLTVV.